This TCR beta chain was retrieved from a study of cytomegalovirus exposure and HLA in healthy donors. Study-level information: According to later analysis, the same platform produced the 120 or so validation and 666 first-cohort repertoires. Study-level results: Later, an analysis found that TCR clusters from the first cohort tended to co-occur in the 120 or so validation repertoires. In vitro confirmation showed three CMV-associated chains to be CMV antigen specific. Cytomegalovirus-associated TCR beta chains were listed, numbering 164.

This CDR3 is built from 18 residues. Trimming removed 0 bases from V and 4 bases from J, with 22 bases in between. Germline V lookup: CDR1 LGHNA, CDR2 YSLEER. Data came from immunoSEQ multiplex PCR; TCRdb stores just in-frame clones and leaves some out. The sample lists some 170,000 clones, roughly 80% occurring once. To note about this clone: Its antigen remains unidentified.

Sequencing was done on a sample of PBMCs. This clonotype was sampled from a man aged 30-40 years in good health and CMV-seropositive. The chain uses TRBV4-3 and TRBJ2-7; D may be TRBD1 (5 bases). Here the CDR3 DNA reads TGCGCCAGCAGCCAAGATCTAACAGGCCGTGAAACGGGTTACGAGCAGTACTTC. Its translation: CASSQDLTGRETGYEQYF.